This T cell receptor beta chain was identified during a study of blood T cell repertoires in COVID-19. Study overall: The origin of the acute and convalescent COVID-19 samples was the United States, Italy and Spain. From T cells, B-cell-depleted T cells, or PBMCs came the material, which was cDNA or gDNA.

This clone was found many times. Seattle patients were enrolled while actively infected and followed longitudinally. This table comes from immunoSEQ multiplex PCR, and its TCRdb copy is limited to in-frame clones, with some not included. Of 430,000 or so clones in the sample, 80% to 90% were seen once. Germline V gene data show CDR1 as MNHEY and CDR2 as SMNVEV (reference sequence). V trimming: 7 bases; J trimming: 7 bases; junction bases outside the gene matches: 19. The length of the CDR3 is 16 residues. Sequencing was performed on peripheral blood. The chain uses TRBV27 and TRBJ2-7; 7 bases line up with TRBD1. The TCR comes from a man aged 18-30 years with COVID-19, enrolled during active disease. The CDR3 sequence: CASNRQGVRDGGEQYF. CDR3 bases: TGTGCCAGCAACCGTCAGGGGGTCCGGGATGGAGGAGAGCAGTACTTC.